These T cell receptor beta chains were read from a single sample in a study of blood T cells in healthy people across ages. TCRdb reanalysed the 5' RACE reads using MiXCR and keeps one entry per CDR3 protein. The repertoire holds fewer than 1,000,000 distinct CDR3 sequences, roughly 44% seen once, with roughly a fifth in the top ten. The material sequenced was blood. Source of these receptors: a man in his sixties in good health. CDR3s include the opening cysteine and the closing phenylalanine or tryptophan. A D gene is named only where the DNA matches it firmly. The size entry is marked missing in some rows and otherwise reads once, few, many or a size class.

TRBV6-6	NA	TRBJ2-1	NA	CASSVLTHGGEQFF	TGTGCCAGCAGTGTCCTTACCCATGGAGGTGAGCAGTTCTTC
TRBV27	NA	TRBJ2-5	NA	CASRDWKETQYF	TGTGCCAGCAGGGACTGGAAAGAGACCCAGTACTTC
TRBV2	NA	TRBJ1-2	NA	CASRERQNSYYGYTF	TGTGCCAGCAGGGAGAGACAGAATTCTTACTATGGCTACACCTTC
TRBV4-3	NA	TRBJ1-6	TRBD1	CASSQEGGQQNSPLHF	TGCGCCAGCAGCCAAGAGGGGGGACAGCAAAATTCACCCCTCCACTTT
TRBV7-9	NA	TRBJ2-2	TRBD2	CASSPAPGLAANTGELFF	TGTGCCAGCAGCCCAGCCCCGGGACTAGCGGCGAACACCGGGGAGCTGTTTTTT
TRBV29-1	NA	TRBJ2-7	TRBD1	CSVVDKGQTYEQYF	TGCAGCGTCGTCGATAAGGGACAGACCTACGAGCAGTACTTC
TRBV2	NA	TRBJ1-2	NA	CATSESGGYTF	TGTGCCACCTCCGAATCCGGGGGCTACACCTTC
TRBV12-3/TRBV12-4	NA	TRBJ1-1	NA	CASGVAMNTEAFF	TGTGCCAGCGGTGTAGCGATGAACACTGAAGCTTTCTTT
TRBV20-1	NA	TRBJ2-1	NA	CSARSVESVRNEQFF	TGCAGTGCTAGGAGCGTAGAGAGTGTCAGGAATGAGCAGTTCTTC
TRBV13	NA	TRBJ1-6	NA	CASSLSIQYNSPLHF	TGTGCCAGCAGCTTATCTATTCAGTATAATTCACCCCTCCACTTT
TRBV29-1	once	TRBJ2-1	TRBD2	CSARTSGGVASYNEQFF	TGCAGCGCCCGGACTAGCGGGGGGGTAGCCTCCTACAATGAGCAGTTCTTC
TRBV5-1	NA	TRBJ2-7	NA	CASSSTAPSMEQYF	TGCGCCAGCAGCTCAACAGCTCCATCGATGGAGCAGTACTTC
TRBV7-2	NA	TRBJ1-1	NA	CASSLPDRRNTEAFF	TGTGCCAGCAGCTTGCCTGACAGGAGGAACACTGAAGCTTTCTTT
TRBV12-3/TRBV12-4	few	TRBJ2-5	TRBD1	CASRGQSQETQYF	TGTGCCAGCAGGGGACAGTCACAAGAGACCCAGTACTTC
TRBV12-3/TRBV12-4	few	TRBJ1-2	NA	CASSFSAGNLPNYGYTF	TGTGCCAGCAGTTTTTCGGCAGGGAATCTCCCTAACTATGGCTACACCTTC
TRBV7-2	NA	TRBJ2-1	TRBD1	CASSSSGQKYNEQFF	TGTGCCAGCAGCTCCTCGGGACAGAAGTACAATGAGCAGTTCTTC